This T cell receptor (beta chain) was identified during a study of blood T cell repertoires in COVID-19. Notes on this clone: One end of the junction does not line up with germline, which may come from a read error.

Produced via immunoSEQ multiplex PCR; TCRdb's table is partial and in-frame only. The sample records about 130,000 clones, about 89% being singletons. The CDR3 is made up of 13 amino acids. Germline-derived CDR1 and CDR2 are MNHEY and SVGAGI. The receptor was isolated from a woman in her 70s with COVID-19, enrolled during active disease. The specimen sequenced was peripheral blood. The chain uses TRBV6-5 and TRBJ1-3, with D unresolved. DNA of the CDR3: TGTGCCAGCAGTTTACCCACGGGAACCACCATATATTTT. Its protein is CASSLPTGTTIYF.